Following are 6 T cell receptor beta chains from one sample sequenced in a study of blood T cell repertoires in COVID-19 (TCRdb year 2020). Library creation used the immunoSEQ multiplex PCR assay. In TCRdb, the immuneACCESS table is reduced to in-frame sequences with V and J assigned. These tables do not hold every clone; where another copy was compared, an unresolved V gene accounts for under half, and the others remain unexplained. The sample yields a few hundred thousand clones; approximately 84% were counted once. Of the sample, around 1.7% falls within the top ten clones. Sequenced input: PBMCs or T cells enriched from blood (not recorded which). Every receptor here comes from a man aged 40-49 years who had recovered from COVID-19.

This chain uses TRBV24-1 with TRBJ2-1; TRBD2 aligns across 8 bases. This CDR3 contains 16 residues. J was trimmed by 2 bases and V by 4 bases; bases with no gene match: 6. The germline CDR1 and CDR2 sequences are KGHDR and SFDVKD. The CDR3 sequence: CATSDPGLGTYNEQFF. CDR3 sequence (DNA): TGTGCCACCAGTGACCCGGGACTAGGTACCTACAATGAGCAGTTCTTC.

The chain uses TRBV7-9 and TRBJ2-1; 9 positions match TRBD2. The junction had 3 bases not matched to a gene; V was cut back by 3 bases and J by 0 bases. The CDR3 is made up of 16 amino acids. The V gene's germline CDR1 is SEHNR and CDR2 FQNEAQ (reference sequence). The DNA for the CDR3 is TGTGCCAGCAGCTTGCTAGCGGGGAGCTCCTACAATGAGCAGTTCTTC. The encoded protein is CASSLLAGSSYNEQFF.

This clone was seen only a few times. This chain uses TRBV2 with TRBJ1-5, with 7 bases identical to TRBD1. The V gene's germline CDR1 is SNHLY and CDR2 FYNNEI. V shed 4 bases, J shed 3 bases, and the junction held 6 bases outside the gene matches. The CDR3 runs 15 residues. The CDR3 loop is CASSGQGGHNQPQHF. CDR3 coding DNA: TGTGCCAGCAGTGGACAGGGCGGCCACAATCAGCCCCAGCATTTT.

This clone was seen a few times. The rearrangement joins TRBV2 to TRBJ1-5, with 8 bases fitting TRBD1. Trimming took 4 bases from V and 6 from J; bases not matched to a gene: 14. Per the germline V gene, CDR1 is SNHLY and CDR2 is FYNNEI. The length of the CDR3 is 17 residues. The CDR3 sequence is CASSAWRTGNGGQPQHF. The CDR3 coding sequence is TGTGCCAGCAGTGCCTGGAGGACAGGGAACGGCGGTCAGCCCCAGCATTTT. Variable domain in full (rest from reference TRBV2 and TRBJ1-5): EPEVTQTPSHQVTQMGQEVILRCVPISNHLYFYWYRQILGQKVEFLVSFYNNEISEKSEIFDDQFSVERPDGSNFTLKIRSTKLEDSAMYFCASSAWRTGNGGQPQHFGDGTRLSIL.

The rearrangement joins TRBV19 to TRBJ2-5; 7 bases line up with TRBD1. V lost 6 bases to trimming and J lost 2 bases; unmatched junction nucleotides: 6. This CDR3 has 14 residues. Germline CDR1 LNHDA, CDR2 SQIVND (reference sequence). DNA for the CDR3: TGTGCCAGTAGAACCGGGACAGCACAAGAGACCCAGTACTTC. It is translated as CASRTGTAQETQYF.

The chain is built from TRBV27 and TRBJ1-2; maybe TRBD1 (6 bases). The CDR3 runs to 17 residues. The V end was cut by 1 base, the J end by 1 base, with 16 bases between. Germline V gives CDR1 MNHEY, CDR2 SMNVEV (reference sequence). For the CDR3, the DNA is TGTGCCAGCAGTTTATGGGGGCCCATAGGACTTAACTATGGCTACACCTTC. Residues: CASSLWGPIGLNYGYTF.